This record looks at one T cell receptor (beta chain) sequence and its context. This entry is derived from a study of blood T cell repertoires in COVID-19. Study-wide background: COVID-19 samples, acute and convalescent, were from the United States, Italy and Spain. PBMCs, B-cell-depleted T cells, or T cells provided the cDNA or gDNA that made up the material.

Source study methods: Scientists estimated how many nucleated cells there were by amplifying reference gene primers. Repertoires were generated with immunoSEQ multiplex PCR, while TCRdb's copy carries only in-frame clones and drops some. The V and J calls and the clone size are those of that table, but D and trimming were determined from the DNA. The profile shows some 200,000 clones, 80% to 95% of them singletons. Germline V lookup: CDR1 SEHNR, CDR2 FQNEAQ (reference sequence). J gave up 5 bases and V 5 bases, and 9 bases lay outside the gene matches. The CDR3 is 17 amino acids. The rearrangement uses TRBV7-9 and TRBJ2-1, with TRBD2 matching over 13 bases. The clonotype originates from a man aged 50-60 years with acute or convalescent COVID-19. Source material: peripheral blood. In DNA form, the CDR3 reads TGTGCCAGCAGCCGGACTAGCGGGAGATTTGATGACAATGAGCAGTTCTTC. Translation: CASSRTSGRFDDNEQFF.